This entry lists 32 T cell receptor beta chains sequenced from one sample in a study of blood T cell repertoires in COVID-19. Profiled with immunoSEQ multiplex PCR; TCRdb holds only in-frame clones, not every one. The sample carries 200,000 to 300,000 clones, 65% to 85% recorded once. The sample taken for sequencing was peripheral blood. All receptors come from a man between 40 and 49 years old with acute or convalescent COVID-19.

V is TRBV30 and J is TRBJ2-1, with a weak D call TRBD1 (5 bases). This CDR3 contains 13 residues. Germline V lookup: CDR1 GTSNPN, CDR2 SVGIG (reference sequence). With 1 base removed from V and 9 bases from J, the gap between germline ends came to 13 bases. The CDR3 sequence is CAWSARGAIEQFF. The CDR3 DNA sequence: TGTGCCTGGAGTGCCCGTGGGGCGATTGAGCAGTTCTTC.

The chain carries TRBV5-8 and TRBJ2-7; D is perhaps TRBD1 (6 bases). V was clipped by 2 bases and J by 12 bases, with 18 bases between them. Germline CDR1 reads SGHTS; CDR2 reads YDEGEE. The CDR3 consists of 13 residues. CDR3 nucleotides: TGTGCCAGCAGCTTTCTCTTGGACAGCCGAGGGTACTTC. It specifies CASSFLLDSRGYF.

This chain uses TRBV27 with TRBJ2-1; D possibly corresponds to TRBD1 (6 bases). The CDR3 is 13 amino acids. The germline V gene has CDR1 MNHEY and CDR2 SMNVEV (reference sequence). V was shortened by 5 bases and J by 6 bases, with 11 bases between the two germline ends. The CDR3 loop reads CASSAYRVNEQFF. The CDR3 DNA is TGTGCCAGCAGTGCCTACAGGGTCAATGAGCAGTTCTTC.

The chain has TRBV6-5 and TRBJ1-3; D is possibly TRBD1 (6 bases). The CDR3 runs to 16 residues. The germline CDR1 and CDR2 sequences are MNHEY and SVGAGI. The V end was cut by 2 bases, the J end by 4 bases, with 15 bases between. DNA for the CDR3: TGTGCCAGCAGTTACGGGGACATCGAGACGGGAAACACCATATATTTT. It translates to CASSYGDIETGNTIYF.

The table lists this clone with a few counts. V gene TRBV7-9 combines with J gene TRBJ2-3, with 7 positions matching TRBD1. The CDR3 sequence is 15 residues long. With 5 bases clipped from V and 3 bases from J, the junction kept 8 bases outside the gene matches. Germline V CDR1 and CDR2: SEHNR, FQNEAQ (reference sequence). CDR3 DNA sequence: TGTGCCAGCAGCGGCCCGGGACAGCCGACAGATACGCAGTATTTT. Protein: CASSGPGQPTDTQYF.

The CDR3 DNA sequence: TGTGCCAGCAGTTGGCTTCGGGAGGCCAAAAACATTCAGTACTTC. Amino acids: CASSWLREAKNIQYF. V and J are TRBV27 and TRBJ2-4; the D gene is possibly TRBD2 (6 bases). From germline, CDR1 is MNHEY and CDR2 SMNVEV (reference sequence). The CDR3 has 15 amino acids. V gave up 4 bases and J gave up 1 base, with 11 bases separating them.

The J gene is TRBJ2-7, the V gene TRBV19, with 7 bases that match TRBD1. The trim removed 4 bases at V and 7 bases at J, leaving 7 bases unmatched. There are 13 residues in the CDR3. Per the germline V gene, CDR1 is LNHDA and CDR2 is SQIVND (reference sequence). CDR3 region: CASSTRQGWEQYF. The CDR3 DNA is TGTGCCAGTAGTACACGACAGGGTTGGGAGCAGTACTTC.

V is TRBV6-5 and J is TRBJ1-1; maybe TRBD1 (5 bases). CDR1 is MNHEY and CDR2 is SVGAGI in the germline V gene. Trimming shortened V by 4 bases and J by 4 bases, and 13 bases separated the two germline ends. This CDR3 spans 14 amino acids. This chain's CDR3 is CASSSPGLGTEAFF. The CDR3 DNA reads TGTGCCAGCAGTTCCCCAGGGCTCGGCACTGAAGCTTTCTTT.

The gene calls are TRBV11-3 and TRBJ2-2; 14 nucleotides agree with TRBD2. Germline V gene sequence: CDR1 SGHNT, CDR2 YENEEA. The CDR3 extends over 19 amino acids. Losses at the gene ends were 8 bases for V and 6 bases for J; bases not matched to a gene: 17. CDR3 nucleotides: TGTGCCAGCTCCCCCGGGACTAGCGGGAGTAAGGGCCATGCCGGGGAGCTGTTTTTT. Encoded protein: CASSPGTSGSKGHAGELFF.

The V call is TRBV5-1, the J call TRBJ1-1; D possibly corresponds to TRBD1 (5 bases). With 4 bases removed from V and 1 base from J, the gap between germline ends came to 11 bases. Germline V gene sequence: CDR1 SGHRS, CDR2 YFSETQ. The CDR3 loop spans 14 amino acids. CDR3 sequence (DNA): TGCGCCAGCAGCATTCCCACAGGGAACACTGAAGCTTTCTTT. Amino acid sequence: CASSIPTGNTEAFF.

CDR3 sequence (DNA): TGTGCCAGCGCCGCGAGGGTAGATAATCAGCCCCAGCATTTT. This gives the protein CASAARVDNQPQHF. The chain carries TRBV6-5 and TRBJ1-5; no reliable D call. The CDR3 has 14 residues. CDR1 and CDR2 from the germline V gene are MNHEY and SVGAGI. V dropped 8 bases and J dropped 4 bases, with 15 bases sitting between them.

This rearrangement joins TRBV19 to TRBJ2-1; TRBD1 agrees at 8 bases. The germline gives CDR1 LNHDA, CDR2 SQIVND (reference sequence). This CDR3 is built from 15 residues. J gave up 11 bases and V 8 bases, and 17 bases lay outside the gene matches. The CDR3 DNA reads TGTGCCAGTGGACAGGGTACAGCCGACCAGCCCAAGCAGTTCTTC. This translates into CASGQGTADQPKQFF.

This clone was detected once. The rearrangement uses TRBV19 and TRBJ1-5, with D uncertain. Germline CDR1 LNHDA, CDR2 SQIVND (reference sequence). This CDR3 region has 13 residues. V lost 3 bases and J lost 5, with 8 bases in between. DNA for the CDR3: TGTGCCAGTAGTATGGCAGAAGATCAGCCCCAGCATTTT. It yields the protein CASSMAEDQPQHF.

This chain joins TRBV15 and TRBJ2-2; 12 nucleotides match TRBD2. This CDR3 has 18 amino acids. The V gene end was trimmed by 3 bases and the J gene end by 0 bases; junction bases not matched to a gene: 5. CDR1 is LNHNV and CDR2 is YYDKDF in the germline V gene (reference sequence). The CDR3 region is CATSRTGLAGANTGELFF. CDR3 in DNA: TGTGCCACCAGCAGGACGGGACTAGCGGGCGCGAACACCGGGGAGCTGTTTTTT.

The chain combines TRBV13 with TRBJ2-7; unclear D gene. Germline loops: CDR1 PRHDT, CDR2 FYEKMQ (reference sequence). V was cut by 6 bases and J by 0 bases, with 15 bases left in between. The CDR3 covers 15 residues. CDR3 sequence (DNA): TGTGCCAGCAGTGTTTCCCCTACAGTCTCCTACGAGCAGTACTTC. It specifies CASSVSPTVSYEQYF.

This chain joins TRBV10-2 and TRBJ2-7; D not certain. CDR1 is WSHSY and CDR2 is SAAADI in the germline V gene. Trimming took off 1 base at V and 1 base at J, with 5 bases between the two ends. This CDR3 region has 13 residues. CDR3 DNA sequence: TGCGCCAGCAGTGAGTGGCGGTCCTACGAGCAGTACTTC. Encoded protein: CASSEWRSYEQYF.

This clone has just one count. This rearrangement joins TRBV3-1 (or the pseudogene TRBV3-2) to TRBJ1-2, with 9 bases that match TRBD1. Germline V gene lookup returns CDR1 LGHDT and CDR2 YNNKEL (reference sequence). The trim removed 4 bases at V and 5 bases at J, leaving 5 bases unmatched. The CDR3 spans 14 residues. The CDR3 region has the DNA TGTGCCAGCAGCCGGACAGGGGAGGGGTATGGCTACACCTTC. Its protein product is CASSRTGEGYGYTF.

This clone was recorded only once. This chain uses TRBV5-8 with TRBJ2-1; 11 positions agree with TRBD2. The germline V gene has CDR1 SGHTS and CDR2 YDEGEE. V was clipped by 3 bases and J by 0 bases; unmatched bases: 8. The CDR3 covers 18 residues. CDR3 nucleotides: TGTGCCAGCAGCTCGGGGACTAGCGGCGGGAGCTCCTACAATGAGCAGTTCTTC. It specifies CASSSGTSGGSSYNEQFF.

The chain couples TRBV2 to TRBJ2-3; perhaps TRBD2 as D (6 bases). Germline CDR1 SNHLY, CDR2 FYNNEI. With 6 bases removed from V and 0 bases from J, the gap between germline ends came to 10 bases. The CDR3 loop spans 14 amino acids. The DNA of the CDR3 is TGTGCCAGCAGATGGGGGACTAGCACAGATACGCAGTATTTT. This codes for CASRWGTSTDTQYF.

The chain combines TRBV4-2 with TRBJ2-1, with D maybe TRBD2 (6 bases). In germline, CDR1 is LGHNA, CDR2 YNFKEQ. This CDR3 comprises 16 residues. V was shortened by 4 bases and J by 8 bases, with 21 bases between the two germline ends. CDR3 bases: TGTGCCAGCAGCCTACTTCGGGACTCTACTTTGGATGAGCAGTTCTTC. Translating it yields CASSLLRDSTLDEQFF.

The chain couples TRBV2 to TRBJ1-1, with 7 bases lining up with TRBD1. There are 13 residues in the CDR3. The trim removed 7 bases at V and 5 bases at J, leaving 7 bases unmatched. Germline-derived CDR1 and CDR2 are SNHLY and FYNNEI. This chain's CDR3 is CASMGQLRTEAFF. CDR3 bases: TGTGCCAGCATGGGACAGTTGAGGACTGAAGCTTTCTTT.

The V and J genes are TRBV4-2 and TRBJ2-1; 10 bases are a match to TRBD2. CDR3 size: 16 residues. The V gene's germline CDR1 is LGHNA and CDR2 YNFKEQ. J gave up 8 bases and V 0 bases, and 7 bases lay outside the gene matches. CDR3: CASSQDSSGRRDEQFF. CDR3 sequence (DNA): TGTGCCAGCAGCCAAGATTCTAGCGGGAGACGGGATGAGCAGTTCTTC.

This sequence joins TRBV7-9 and TRBJ1-2; 9 bases fit TRBD1. V lost 4 bases, J lost 6 bases, and 6 bases stayed unmatched. Germline V lookup: CDR1 SEHNR, CDR2 FQNEAQ (reference sequence). The CDR3 covers 14 residues. As DNA, the CDR3 is TGTGCCAGCAGCTCTTGGACAGGGGAGGATGGCTACACCTTC. It is translated as CASSSWTGEDGYTF.

The J gene is TRBJ1-2, the V gene TRBV30; D not certain. Looked up from germline, CDR1 is GTSNPN and CDR2 is SVGIG (reference sequence). The CDR3 extends over 14 amino acids. The V end lost 8 bases, the J end lost 6 bases, and 22 bases lay between the germline ends. CDR3 in amino acids: CARNPSGGADGYTF. In DNA, the CDR3 is TGTGCCCGAAACCCGTCCGGAGGCGCGGATGGCTACACCTTC.

J is TRBJ1-6 and V is TRBV5-1, with D uncertain. The CDR3 is 13 amino acids. The V gene lost 0 bases and the J gene lost 13 bases, with 11 bases spanning the gap. Germline CDR1 is SGHRS and CDR2 is YFSETQ. DNA of the CDR3: TGCGCCAGCAGCTTGGAACCGGATAGCCCCCTCCACTTT. Protein: CASSLEPDSPLHF.

This rearrangement joins TRBV6-5 to TRBJ2-1, with 13 bases that match TRBD2. The V gene end was trimmed by 6 bases and the J gene end by 8 bases; junction bases not matched to a gene: 7. The length of the CDR3 is 15 residues. Germline V gene data show CDR1 as MNHEY and CDR2 as SVGAGI. The CDR3 region has the DNA TGTGCCAGCAGGCGAGGACTAGCGGGAGTAGATGAGCAGTTCTTC. Translated: CASRRGLAGVDEQFF.

CDR3 nucleotides: TGTGCCAGCAGCTCGGGACAGGGAACTAATGAAAAACTGTTTTTT. It encodes CASSSGQGTNEKLFF. V usage is TRBV7-9 and J usage is TRBJ1-4; TRBD1 agrees at 9 bases. Unmatched junction bases numbered 1, after V lost 4 bases and J lost 1 base. This CDR3 is 15 amino acids long. Germline V gene data show CDR1 as SEHNR and CDR2 as FQNEAQ (reference sequence).

The chain carries TRBV6-5 and TRBJ1-6, with a possible D match to TRBD1 (5 bases). The germline V gene encodes CDR1 MNHEY and CDR2 SVGAGI. V lost 6 bases and J 2 bases, leaving 11 bases between the germline ends. The CDR3 sequence is 15 residues long. CDR3 sequence reads: CASRSGSAYNSPLHF. As DNA, the CDR3 is TGTGCCAGCAGGTCAGGGTCGGCCTATAATTCACCCCTCCACTTT.

The rearrangement uses TRBV19 and TRBJ2-5; TRBD2 aligns across 14 bases. The CDR3 runs to 16 residues. The V and J ends lost 5 bases and 4 bases, in that order; junction bases with no gene match: 6. The germline V gene encodes CDR1 LNHDA and CDR2 SQIVND (reference sequence). The CDR3 DNA follows: TGTGCCAGTAGTCTGTCCGGGACTAGCGGGAGAGAGACCCAGTACTTC. It is translated as CASSLSGTSGRETQYF.

The chain is built from TRBV19 and TRBJ1-1, with 8 bases matching TRBD1. CDR3 size: 13 residues. The germline V gene encodes CDR1 LNHDA and CDR2 SQIVND (reference sequence). With V trimmed by 5 bases and J by 4 bases, 3 bases remained unmatched. The CDR3 region has the DNA TGTGCCAGTAGTGTCGGACAGGGCACTGAAGCTTTCTTT. Residues: CASSVGQGTEAFF.

The V gene is TRBV6-5, the J gene TRBJ1-2; D remains ambiguous. The CDR3 runs 15 residues. Trimming took off 0 bases at V and 7 bases at J, with 15 bases between the two ends. Germline lookup yields CDR1 MNHEY and CDR2 SVGAGI. CDR3 protein: CASSYSKADLGGYTF. The CDR3 DNA follows: TGTGCCAGCAGTTACTCGAAGGCAGACTTGGGTGGCTACACCTTC.

The CDR3 region has the DNA TGCGCCAGCAGCTCCGAAGCGGGAGGGCCGGGGTACAATGAGCAGTTCTTC. Protein sequence: CASSSEAGGPGYNEQFF. V is TRBV5-1 and J is TRBJ2-1; 10 nucleotides align to TRBD2. J was trimmed by 4 bases and V by 3 bases; bases with no gene match: 10. Germline V gives CDR1 SGHRS, CDR2 YFSETQ. The CDR3 runs to 17 residues.